The 13 T cell receptor beta chains below all came from one sample that was sequenced in a study of T cell responses to AZD1222 COVID-19 vaccine. The method was immunoSEQ multiplex PCR; TCRdb's version includes in-frame clones alone and lacks a portion of them. Of 130,000 to 150,000 clones listed, roughly 88% are singletons. The sequenced sample was peripheral blood, obtained on day 0 of MenACWY control vaccination. All receptors come from an adult in good health.

CDR3 coding DNA: TGTGCCACCAGTGATTTTGCAGGGAGGGAGACCCAGTACTTC. It encodes CATSDFAGRETQYF. V and J are TRBV24-1 and TRBJ2-5, with D perhaps matching TRBD2 (6 bases). V lost 1 base, J lost 5 bases, and 10 bases lay in between. The CDR3 spans 14 residues. In germline, CDR1 is KGHDR, CDR2 SFDVKD.

This chain connects TRBV4-3 to TRBJ1-3; D is unresolved. Germline CDR1 and CDR2: LGHNA and YSLEER. V gave up 0 bases and J gave up 2 bases, with 8 bases separating them. The length of the CDR3 is 15 residues. CDR3 nucleotide sequence: TGCGCCAGCAGCCAAGAGAGATCCCCTGGAAACACCATATATTTT. It specifies CASSQERSPGNTIYF.

The rearrangement uses TRBV7-2 and TRBJ2-7; 8 positions agree with TRBD1. The germline gives CDR1 SGHTA, CDR2 FQGNSA. V was clipped by 6 bases and J by 6 bases; unmatched bases: 10. The CDR3 has 14 amino acids. The CDR3, as DNA: TGTGCCAGCAGTTCAACAGGGGGGATTGGCGAGCAGTACTTC. As protein: CASSSTGGIGEQYF.

The rearrangement joins TRBV7-6 to TRBJ1-6, with D possibly matching TRBD1 (5 bases). The CDR3 covers 16 residues. The V gene lost 1 base and the J gene lost 9 bases, with 16 bases spanning the gap. Germline CDR1 is SGHVS and CDR2 is FNYEAQ. CDR3 sequence (DNA): TGTGCCAGCAGCTTAGGGATACGGGGGTGGGGTTCACCCCTCCACTTT. Translating gives CASSLGIRGWGSPLHF.

The V and J genes are TRBV5-1 and TRBJ2-7, with D possibly TRBD2 on 7 matching bases. The germline V gene encodes CDR1 SGHRS and CDR2 YFSETQ. The CDR3 sequence is 14 residues long. Trimming took 3 bases from V and 4 from J, leaving 14 bases between them. The CDR3 loop reads CASSWEGEGYEQYF. The CDR3 nucleotides are TGCGCCAGCAGCTGGGAGGGGGAAGGGTACGAGCAGTACTTC.

A note on this clone: This could be a read error, since a much larger clone is one nucleotide away. The chain couples TRBV11-2 to TRBJ1-2; D is undetermined. The CDR3 is 12 amino acids. Germline loops: CDR1 SGHAT, CDR2 FQNNGV. The ends were cut back, 1 base at V and 3 bases at J, with 3 bases in the middle. In DNA, the CDR3 is TGTGCCAGCAGCTTAGGGGACTATGGCTACACCTTC. Amino acids: CASSLGDYGYTF.

This chain uses TRBV27 with TRBJ2-7; 9 bases match TRBD2. Germline V gene sequence: CDR1 MNHEY, CDR2 SMNVEV (reference sequence). The ends lost 2 bases at V and 6 bases at J; junction bases unmatched: 5. This CDR3 spans 14 amino acids. The chain's CDR3 is CASSLVVAGAEQYF. CDR3 in DNA: TGTGCCAGCAGTTTAGTCGTAGCGGGAGCCGAGCAGTACTTC.

This clone has only a few counts. This chain connects TRBV6-2 or TRBV6-3 to TRBJ1-2; 7 bases align to TRBD1. J lost 4 bases, V lost 6 bases, and 8 bases had no gene match. Germline CDR1 reads MNHEY; CDR2 reads SVGEGT. This CDR3 region has 14 residues. The CDR3 sequence is CASSPRGQTYGYTF. CDR3 bases: TGTGCCAGCAGCCCTCGGGGACAGACCTATGGCTACACCTTC.

V gene TRBV13 combines with J gene TRBJ1-6; D is uncertain. Trimming cost V 6 bases and J 7 bases, with 7 bases left between them. Germline V gene data show CDR1 as PRHDT and CDR2 as FYEKMQ (reference sequence). The CDR3 covers 12 residues. The CDR3, as DNA: TGTGCCAGCAGTCTACCCAATTCACCCCTCCACTTT. Its translation: CASSLPNSPLHF.

The table lists this clone with a count of one. The rearrangement links TRBV4-3 to TRBJ1-2; D gene ambiguous. In germline, CDR1 is LGHNA, CDR2 YSLEER. CDR3 length equals 14 residues. V was pared by 0 bases and J by 7 bases, with 12 bases between. The CDR3 sequence is CASSQEGSIRGYTF. CDR3 sequence (DNA): TGCGCCAGCAGCCAAGAGGGTTCAATACGTGGCTACACCTTC.

This sequence joins TRBV3-1 (or the pseudogene TRBV3-2) and TRBJ1-6; no reliable D call. V dropped 0 bases and J dropped 14 bases, with 11 bases sitting between them. Germline loops: CDR1 LGHDT, CDR2 YNNKEL (reference sequence). The length of the CDR3 is 13 residues. CDR3 DNA sequence: TGTGCCAGCAGCCAAGATCAGAACGGGGCCCTCCACTTT. Residues: CASSQDQNGALHF.

The chain carries TRBV7-3 and TRBJ1-1; maybe TRBD1 (6 bases). The ends were cut back, 2 bases at V and 5 bases at J, with 15 bases in the middle. Germline V lookup: CDR1 SGHTA, CDR2 FQGTGA. The CDR3 extends over 15 amino acids. CDR3 in DNA: TGTGCCAGCAGCTTAGAGGCAGGGGCGGGGACTGAAGCTTTCTTT. This encodes CASSLEAGAGTEAFF.

The chain is built from TRBV4-1 and TRBJ1-1, with a weak D call TRBD1 (5 bases). The V gene's germline CDR1 is MGHRA and CDR2 YSYEKL. Between the trimmed V and J ends, which lost 6 bases and 0 bases, there was a span of 11 bases. This CDR3 is built from 14 residues. The CDR3 sequence is CASRGVLVNTEAFF. The CDR3 DNA reads as TGCGCCAGCAGGGGGGTGCTGGTGAACACTGAAGCTTTCTTT.